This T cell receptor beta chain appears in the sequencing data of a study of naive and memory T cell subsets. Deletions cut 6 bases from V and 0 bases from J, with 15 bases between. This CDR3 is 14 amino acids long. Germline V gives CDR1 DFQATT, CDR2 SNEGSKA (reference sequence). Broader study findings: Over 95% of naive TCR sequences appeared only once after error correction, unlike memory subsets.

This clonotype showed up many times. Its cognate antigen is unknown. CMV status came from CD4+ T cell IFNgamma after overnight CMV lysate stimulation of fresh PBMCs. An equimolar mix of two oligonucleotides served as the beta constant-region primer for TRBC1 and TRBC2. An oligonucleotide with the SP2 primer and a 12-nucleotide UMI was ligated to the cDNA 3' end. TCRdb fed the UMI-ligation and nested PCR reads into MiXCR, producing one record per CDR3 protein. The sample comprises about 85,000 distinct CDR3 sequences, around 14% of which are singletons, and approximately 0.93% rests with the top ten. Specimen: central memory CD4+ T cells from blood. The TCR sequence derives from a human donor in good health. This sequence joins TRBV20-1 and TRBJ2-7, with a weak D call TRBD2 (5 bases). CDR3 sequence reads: CSAPKEVGSYEQYF. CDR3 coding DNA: TGCAGTGCCCCGAAGGAGGTAGGCTCCTACGAGCAGTACTTC.